Shown below are 29 T cell receptor beta chains from a single sample sequenced in a study of T cells after yellow fever vaccination (dated by TCRdb to between 2019 and 2020). Taken with the paper, the label for treatment or condition translates to: live attenuated yellow fever vaccine strain. Libraries were constructed by 5' RACE. The instrument was an Illumina HiSeq 2500. The raw public data were reprocessed by TCRdb itself: fastp quality trimming at Q25, MiXCR clonotype calling, in-frame beta chains only. Under each unique CDR3 protein, matching rows form one entry showing the most common genes and DNA. Within this sample are a few hundred thousand distinct CDR3 sequences, with roughly 10% of them counted one time only. The ten biggest clones cover 18% of the sample. The sample here was PBMCs, taken on the day of the first yellow fever vaccination. All receptors come from a man between 18 and 35 years old who received the YFV17D yellow fever vaccine.

The chain employs TRBV9 and TRBJ1-6, with D perhaps TRBD1 (5 bases). This CDR3 has 15 residues. Germline V gene lookup returns CDR1 SGDLS and CDR2 YYNGEE. V lost 1 base, J lost 5 bases, and 10 bases lay in between. CDR3 in amino acids: CASSVQGRHNSPLHF. The CDR3 DNA reads TGTGCCAGCAGCGTACAGGGCAGGCATAATTCACCCCTCCACTTT.

The gene calls are TRBV9 and TRBJ2-5; tentatively, D is TRBD2 (6 bases). Per germline, CDR1 SGDLS and CDR2 YYNGEE. The CDR3 loop spans 14 amino acids. V was pared by 0 bases and J by 2 bases, with 8 bases between. CDR3 in amino acids: CASSVAGTQETQYF. The CDR3 DNA reads TGTGCCAGCAGCGTAGCCGGGACTCAAGAGACCCAGTACTTC.

The rearrangement links TRBV28 to TRBJ1-3; 7 positions match TRBD1. Germline-derived CDR1 and CDR2 are MDHEN and SYDVKM. The length of the CDR3 is 14 residues. Losses at the gene ends were 6 bases for V and 2 bases for J; bases not matched to a gene: 4. The CDR3, as DNA: TGTGCCAGCAGATCAACAGGGGCTGGAAACACCATATATTTT. Its protein product is CASRSTGAGNTIYF.

The chain is built from TRBV5-1 and TRBJ2-1; 11 positions agree with TRBD1. From germline, CDR1 is SGHRS and CDR2 YFSETQ. Trimming at V came to 4 bases and at J to 5 bases, leaving 8 bases not matched to a gene. The length of the CDR3 is 16 residues. CDR3 amino acids: CASSRGDRGFDNEQFF. CDR3 DNA sequence: TGCGCCAGCAGCCGGGGGGACAGGGGGTTTGACAATGAGCAGTTCTTC. Supplemented by reference TRBV5-1 and TRBJ2-1, the full variable domain reads KAGVTQTPRYLIKTRGQQVTLSCSPISGHRSVSWYQQTPGQGLQFLFEYFSETQRNKGNFPGRFSGRQFSNSRSEMNVSTLELGDSALYLCASSRGDRGFDNEQFFGPGTRLTVL.

This clonotype was found a few times. This chain links TRBV30 with TRBJ1-5, with a possible D match to TRBD1 (5 bases). Trimming cost V 0 bases and J 6 bases, with 12 bases left between them. Germline CDR1 reads GTSNPN; CDR2 reads SVGIG (reference sequence). The CDR3 sequence is 14 residues long. CDR3 sequence: CAWSVVGTTQPQHF. For the CDR3, the DNA is TGTGCCTGGAGTGTGGTGGGGACCACTCAGCCCCAGCATTTT.

This clonotype was seen only a few times. The chain carries TRBV12-3 or TRBV12-4 and TRBJ1-3; 9 bases are a match to TRBD1. V lost 7 bases, J lost 2 bases, and 6 bases stayed unmatched. The CDR3 loop spans 15 amino acids. For the CDR3, the DNA is TGTGCCAGCATCAACAGGGGGCCAACTGGAAACACCATATATTTT. Residues: CASINRGPTGNTIYF.

There are a few counts of this clonotype. The V and J genes are TRBV29-1 and TRBJ2-2; either TRBD1 or TRBD2 may supply D (6 bases each). Germline CDR1 reads SQVTM; CDR2 reads ANQGSEA. This CDR3 comprises 16 residues. The V and J ends lost 5 bases and 1 base respectively, with 17 bases between them. The CDR3 loop is CSVSPVGGGNTGELFF. As DNA, the CDR3 is TGCAGCGTTAGCCCCGTAGGAGGGGGGAACACCGGGGAGCTGTTTTTT.

This clonotype was seen only a few times. The chain recombines TRBV4-1 with TRBJ2-1; no reliable D call. Trimming left V 2 bases short and J 7 bases short, with 9 bases between. This CDR3 is built from 13 residues. Germline values: CDR1 MGHRA, CDR2 YSYEKL. The CDR3 nucleotides are TGCGCCAGCAGCCAATCTGTTTGGAATGAGCAGTTCTTC. Encoded protein: CASSQSVWNEQFF.

This rearrangement joins TRBV4-2 to TRBJ1-6, with D perhaps matching TRBD1 (5 bases). Germline loops: CDR1 LGHNA, CDR2 YNFKEQ. V was trimmed by 4 bases and J by 7 bases, leaving 20 bases between them. The CDR3 has 17 residues. The CDR3 protein is CASSPLWDGGPNSPLHF. Here the CDR3 DNA reads TGTGCCAGCAGCCCACTATGGGACGGGGGACCCAATTCACCCCTCCACTTT.

The chain uses TRBV6-5 and TRBJ2-7, with D uncertain. Germline V gene lookup returns CDR1 MNHEY and CDR2 SVGAGI. The V end lost 4 bases, the J end lost 4 bases, and 20 bases lay between the germline ends. This CDR3 is built from 16 residues. In DNA form, the CDR3 reads TGTGCCAGCAGTTCAATGCCCCCGACCCCCCCTTACGAGCAGTACTTC. It yields the protein CASSSMPPTPPYEQYF.

This sequence joins TRBV4-3 and TRBJ1-2, with TRBD1 matching 7 bases. The CDR3 contains 14 residues. Germline lookup yields CDR1 LGHNA and CDR2 YSLEER. The ends lost 3 bases at V and 1 base at J; junction bases unmatched: 2. CDR3 sequence: CASSQTGNNYGYTF. In DNA, the CDR3 is TGCGCCAGCAGCCAGACAGGGAATAACTATGGCTACACCTTC.

The V gene is TRBV5-1, the J gene TRBJ2-3; D unresolved. With 3 bases removed from V and 2 bases from J, the gap between germline ends came to 13 bases. The germline gives CDR1 SGHRS, CDR2 YFSETQ. The CDR3 loop spans 15 amino acids. In DNA form, the CDR3 reads TGCGCCAGCAGCTCCTCCGCCGGGTCCACAGATACGCAGTATTTT. It is translated as CASSSSAGSTDTQYF.

This clonotype was seen only a few times. The rearrangement joins TRBV6-1 to TRBJ2-1; D is perhaps TRBD1 (5 bases). The CDR3 runs to 14 residues. In germline, CDR1 is MNHNS, CDR2 SASEGT. Trimming removed 5 bases from V and 8 bases from J, with 16 bases in between. CDR3 in DNA: TGTGCCAGCAGTCTCGCAGCTACAGGTCATGAGCAGTTCTTC. Its protein is CASSLAATGHEQFF.

This clonotype appeared a few times. The chain couples TRBV20-1 to TRBJ1-5; a possible D gene is TRBD1 (6 bases). CDR3 length: 16 amino acids. The ends were cut back, 0 bases at V and 4 bases at J, with 16 bases in the middle. CDR1 is DFQATT and CDR2 is SNEGSKA in the germline V gene (reference sequence). CDR3 sequence: CSARDVGQGINQPQHF. CDR3 nucleotide sequence: TGCAGTGCTAGAGATGTGGGGCAGGGGATTAATCAGCCCCAGCATTTT.

This clonotype was counted a few times. The V and J genes are TRBV29-1 and TRBJ2-5; the match to TRBD2 covers 12 bases. Germline CDR1 reads SQVTM; CDR2 reads ANQGSEA. V gave up 5 bases and J gave up 2 bases; unmatched junction bases: 3. The CDR3 spans 14 residues. The CDR3 region has the DNA TGCAGCGTTTCCGGACTAGCGGGGCAAGAGACCCAGTACTTC. Its protein is CSVSGLAGQETQYF.

There are many counts of this clonotype. The V gene is TRBV5-1, the J gene TRBJ2-1; D might be TRBD2 (6 bases). Trimming left V 4 bases short and J 0 bases short, with 11 bases between. CDR3 size: 15 residues. Germline values: CDR1 SGHRS, CDR2 YFSETQ. The CDR3 nucleotides read TGCGCCAGCAGCCCGACCGGGAGCTCCTACAATGAGCAGTTCTTC. Encoded protein: CASSPTGSSYNEQFF.

This clonotype was counted a few times. The rearrangement links TRBV14 to TRBJ1-6, with 8 nucleotides matching TRBD1. The V gene end was trimmed by 4 bases and the J gene end by 8 bases; junction bases not matched to a gene: 10. Germline V gene sequence: CDR1 SGHDN, CDR2 FVKESK. CDR3 length: 16 residues. The CDR3 DNA follows: TGTGCCAGCAGCCGGCGAGACGGGACAGGATATTCACCCCTCCACTTT. Amino acids: CASSRRDGTGYSPLHF.

This clonotype showed up just a few times. The gene calls are TRBV3-1 and TRBJ1-1; weak D call: TRBD1 (5 bases). This CDR3 region has 16 residues. Germline CDR1 LGHDT, CDR2 YNNKEL (reference sequence). Trimming stripped 0 bases from V and 5 bases from J, with 16 bases between. The CDR3: CASSQDGVGGWTEAFF. The CDR3 DNA reads as TGTGCCAGCAGCCAAGACGGAGTTGGGGGTTGGACTGAAGCTTTCTTT.

A note on this clonotype: A single base separates this from a much larger clone, so it may be a read error. The V call is TRBV30, the J call TRBJ2-5; 8 positions match TRBD2. The CDR3 sequence is 13 residues long. Losses at the gene ends were 1 base for V and 7 bases for J; bases not matched to a gene: 5. CDR1 and CDR2 (germline): GTSNPN, SVGIG (reference sequence). In nucleotides, the CDR3 is TGTGCCTGGAGTGGGGGACTAGAAGGGACCCAGTACTTC. This encodes CAWSGGLEGTQYF.

This chain links TRBV7-2 with TRBJ2-5; D unclear. Germline lookup yields CDR1 SGHTA and CDR2 FQGNSA. The ends were cut back, 5 bases at V and 5 bases at J, with 12 bases in the middle. This CDR3 is 13 amino acids long. CDR3 DNA: TGTGCCAGCAGCGCTCCCCCTGGGGAGACCCAGTACTTC. It translates to CASSAPPGETQYF. Full variable domain (rest looked up from reference TRBV7-2 and TRBJ2-5): GAGVSQSPSNKVTEKGKDVELRCDPISGHTALYWYRQSLGQGLEFLIYFQGNSAPDKSGLPSDRFSAERTGGSVSTLTIQRTQQEDSAVYLCASSAPPGETQYFGPGTRLLVL.

This clonotype was observed a handful of times. The chain is built from TRBV27 and TRBJ2-3, with 7 positions matching TRBD1. J lost 2 bases, V lost 0 bases, and 5 bases had no gene match. Per the germline V gene, CDR1 is MNHEY and CDR2 is SMNVEV (reference sequence). CDR3 length: 16 residues. CDR3: CASSLSVTGSTDTQYF. CDR3 nucleotide sequence: TGTGCCAGCAGTTTATCGGTGACAGGGTCCACAGATACGCAGTATTTT.

This clonotype was seen a handful of times. The rearrangement joins TRBV6-5 to TRBJ1-1; the D is unclear. The CDR3 length is 15 residues. Germline values: CDR1 MNHEY, CDR2 SVGAGI. V was pared by 4 bases and J by 0 bases, with 12 bases between. CDR3 loop: CASSFSGPMNTEAFF. The CDR3 nucleotides read TGTGCCAGCAGTTTTTCCGGACCGATGAACACTGAAGCTTTCTTT.

V gene TRBV25-1 combines with J gene TRBJ2-3; 8 bases are a match to TRBD2. The germline CDR1 and CDR2 sequences are MGHDK and SYGVNS. Trimming took 8 bases from V and 4 from J; bases not matched to a gene: 14. The CDR3 spans 16 residues. In DNA, the CDR3 is TGTGCCAGCCAAAAAGTCAGCGGGGGAGAATCAGATACGCAGTATTTT. It yields the protein CASQKVSGGESDTQYF.

This clonotype was counted ten times or more. The J gene is TRBJ2-5, the V gene TRBV12-3 or TRBV12-4, with TRBD2 as a possible D gene (7 bases). This CDR3 spans 14 amino acids. Trimming removed 5 bases at V and 4 bases at J, with 14 bases between. CDR3 region: CASSPRGAGETQYF. The CDR3 DNA follows: TGTGCCAGCAGTCCTCGGGGGGCCGGAGAGACCCAGTACTTC.

The genes are TRBV12-3 or TRBV12-4 and TRBJ2-7; perhaps D is TRBD1 or TRBD2 (5 bases each). The CDR3 totals 15 residues. Trimming removed 2 bases at V and 3 bases at J, with 14 bases between. The CDR3 DNA follows: TGTGCCAGCAGTTTACACTGGGACCCTAACTACGAGCAGTACTTC. Protein: CASSLHWDPNYEQYF.

The genes are TRBV20-1 and TRBJ1-2, with 7 bases lining up with TRBD1. V lost 0 bases to trimming and J lost 2 bases; unmatched junction nucleotides: 6. Germline assignment: CDR1 DFQATT and CDR2 SNEGSKA (reference sequence). The CDR3 spans 15 residues. CDR3 in DNA: TGCAGTGCTAGAGATGCAGACAGGGCGAACTATGGCTACACCTTC. Translation gives CSARDADRANYGYTF.

This clonotype was counted only a few times. This chain links TRBV19 with TRBJ2-1; D is perhaps TRBD1 (6 bases). The V gene lost 5 bases and the J gene lost 13 bases, with 15 bases spanning the gap. The germline V gene encodes CDR1 LNHDA and CDR2 SQIVND (reference sequence). The CDR3 is 12 residues long. CDR3 bases: TGTGCCAGTAGTGCCGCAGGACAGAATCAGTTCTTC. Amino acid sequence: CASSAAGQNQFF.

The table lists this clonotype with a few counts. This chain links TRBV24-1 with TRBJ2-3; possibly TRBD1 for D (6 bases). Deletions cut 0 bases from V and 2 bases from J, with 11 bases between. CDR3 length: 16 residues. Germline V CDR1 and CDR2: KGHDR, SFDVKD. In DNA form, the CDR3 reads TGTGCCACCAGTGATTTGAGTGGGGACAACACAGATACGCAGTATTTT. Translated, it gives CATSDLSGDNTDTQYF.

This clonotype was detected ten times or more. The chain links TRBV12-3 or TRBV12-4 to TRBJ1-1, with D perhaps matching TRBD1 (5 bases). The CDR3 is 14 residues long. The germline V and J ends were trimmed by 7 bases and 4 bases, with 16 bases remaining between them. CDR3 residues: CASTRTGGVTEAFF. Written as DNA, the CDR3 is TGTGCCAGCACCCGGACTGGAGGGGTCACTGAAGCTTTCTTT.